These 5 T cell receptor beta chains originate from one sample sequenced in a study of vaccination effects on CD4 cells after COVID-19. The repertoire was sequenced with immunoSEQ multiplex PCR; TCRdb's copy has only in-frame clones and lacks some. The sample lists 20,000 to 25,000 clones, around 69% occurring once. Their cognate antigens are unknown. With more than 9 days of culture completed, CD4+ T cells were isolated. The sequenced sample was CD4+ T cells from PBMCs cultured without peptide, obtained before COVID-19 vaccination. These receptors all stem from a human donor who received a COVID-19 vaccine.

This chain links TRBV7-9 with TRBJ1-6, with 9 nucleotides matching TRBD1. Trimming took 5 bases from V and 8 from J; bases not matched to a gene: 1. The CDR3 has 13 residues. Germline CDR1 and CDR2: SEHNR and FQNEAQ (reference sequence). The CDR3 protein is CASSRTGDSPLHF. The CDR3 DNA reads TGTGCCAGCAGCCGGACAGGGGATTCACCCCTCCACTTT.

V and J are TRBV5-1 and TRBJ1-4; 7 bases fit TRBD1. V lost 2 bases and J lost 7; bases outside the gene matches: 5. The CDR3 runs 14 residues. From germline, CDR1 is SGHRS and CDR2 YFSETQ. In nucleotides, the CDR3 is TGCGCCAGCAGCTTCTCCCAGGGGGGTGAAAAACTGTTTTTT. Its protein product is CASSFSQGGEKLFF. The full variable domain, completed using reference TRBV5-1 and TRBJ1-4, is KAGVTQTPRYLIKTRGQQVTLSCSPISGHRSVSWYQQTPGQGLQFLFEYFSETQRNKGNFPGRFSGRQFSNSRSEMNVSTLELGDSALYLCASSFSQGGEKLFFGSGTQLSVL.

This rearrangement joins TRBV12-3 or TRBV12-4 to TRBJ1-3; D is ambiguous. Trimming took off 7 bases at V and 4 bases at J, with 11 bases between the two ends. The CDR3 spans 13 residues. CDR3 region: CASTGLGGNTIYF. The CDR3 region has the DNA TGTGCCAGCACAGGACTAGGGGGAAACACCATATATTTT.

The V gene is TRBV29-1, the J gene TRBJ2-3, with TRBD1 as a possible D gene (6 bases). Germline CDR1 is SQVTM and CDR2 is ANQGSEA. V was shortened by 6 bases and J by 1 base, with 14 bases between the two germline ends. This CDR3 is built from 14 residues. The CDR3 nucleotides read TGCAGCGTCGTCCCAGGGGTAGGCACAGATACGCAGTATTTT. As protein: CSVVPGVGTDTQYF.

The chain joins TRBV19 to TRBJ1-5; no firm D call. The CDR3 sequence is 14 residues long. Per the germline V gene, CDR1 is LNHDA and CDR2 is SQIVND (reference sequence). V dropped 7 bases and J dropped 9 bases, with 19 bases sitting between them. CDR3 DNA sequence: TGTGCCAGTAAGGAGGCGGAGGCGCGGGGGCCCCAGCATTTT. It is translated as CASKEAEARGPQHF.